This T cell receptor (beta chain) was sequenced during a study of a mutant IDH1 vaccine in newly diagnosed glioma. Germline loops: CDR1 SGHRS, CDR2 YFSETQ. CDR3 length: 17 residues. Deletions cut 4 bases from V and 2 bases from J, with 16 bases between. The time point denotes: week 23, last vaccination. Vaccinated patients received 300 ug of mutant IDH1 20-mer peptide per dose, with topical imiquimod. Remarks on this clone: Antigen specificity is unknown.

Sequencing was performed with immunoSEQ multiplex PCR; in TCRdb, only in-frame clones are kept and a portion is missing. The sample gives roughly 43,000 clones, 70% to 85% of which show up once; 2.4% is in the top ten. The J gene is TRBJ2-6, the V gene TRBV5-1; D is undetermined. This TCR was recovered from a woman younger than 30 with glioma. Some clones in this sample may be carry-over from other donors' samples. Sequences were derived from PBMCs, sampled from a glioma patient whose treatment included an IDH1 peptide vaccine. Written as DNA, the CDR3 is TGCGCCAGCAGCGTGGGGAAGAGAGTGGCTGGGGCCAACGTCCTGACTTTC. It yields the protein CASSVGKRVAGANVLTF.